The 22 T cell receptor beta chains below were found in one sample sequenced in a study of identical twins. One entry per CDR3 protein, called by TCRdb with MiXCR from the 5' RACE reads. The data contain about 430,000 distinct CDR3 sequences, approximately 17% of them singletons. Sequencing was done on a sample of naive T cells sorted from blood. The receptors derive from a man aged 50 to 59 in good health.

This clonotype was detected ten times or more. The chain combines TRBV27 with TRBJ2-7; 7 bases map to TRBD1. CDR1 is MNHEY and CDR2 is SMNVEV in the germline V gene (reference sequence). The CDR3 length is 13 residues. V was pared by 6 bases and J by 2 bases, with 4 bases of the junction left unmatched. CDR3 amino acids: CASSNRGPYEQYF. DNA of the CDR3: TGTGCCAGCAGCAACAGGGGCCCCTACGAGCAGTACTTC.

This clonotype was seen more than once but under ten times. The chain uses TRBV4-3 and TRBJ2-7; 8 nucleotides line up with TRBD1. Germline values: CDR1 LGHNA, CDR2 YSLEER. This CDR3 contains 14 residues. The V and J ends lost 2 bases and 7 bases, in that order; junction bases with no gene match: 7. The CDR3 DNA sequence: TGCGCCAGCAGCCAATTGGGACAGGAGGTGGAGCAGTACTTC. This translates into CASSQLGQEVEQYF.

The rearrangement joins TRBV11-2 to TRBJ2-7; no clear D. Germline V gives CDR1 SGHAT, CDR2 FQNNGV. The CDR3 has 15 amino acids. The V and J ends lost 1 base and 1 base respectively, with 11 bases between them. CDR3 in amino acids: CASSLVYAASYEQYF. The CDR3 DNA reads TGTGCCAGCAGCTTAGTATACGCGGCATCCTACGAGCAGTACTTC.

This clonotype was seen ten or more times. The chain has TRBV7-9 and TRBJ2-1, with D hard to call. This CDR3 has 13 residues. Germline loops: CDR1 SEHNR, CDR2 FQNEAQ (reference sequence). The germline V and J ends were trimmed by 3 bases and 10 bases, with 13 bases remaining between them. CDR3 loop: CASSFPPPIEQFF. CDR3 sequence (DNA): TGTGCCAGCAGCTTTCCCCCCCCCATAGAGCAGTTCTTC.

This clonotype was picked up a small number of times. The genes are TRBV29-1 and TRBJ1-5; TRBD1 might be the D (5 bases). Trimming pared 4 bases from V and 0 bases from J, leaving 7 bases between. CDR1 is SQVTM and CDR2 is ANQGSEA in the germline V gene. CDR3 length equals 13 residues. CDR3 amino acids: CSVAQGSNQPQHF. The CDR3 bases are TGCAGCGTTGCGCAGGGTAGCAATCAGCCCCAGCATTTT.

Only a few counts were recorded for this clonotype. This rearrangement joins TRBV12-3 or TRBV12-4 to TRBJ2-3; possibly TRBD1 or TRBD2 for D (5 bases each). Trimming shortened V by 4 bases and J by 6 bases, and 14 bases separated the two germline ends. The CDR3 loop spans 14 amino acids. CDR3 residues: CASSWVVGEDTQYF. As DNA, the CDR3 is TGTGCCAGCAGTTGGGTGGTGGGGGAGGATACGCAGTATTTT.

This clonotype has a count of ten or more. The rearrangement links TRBV20-1 to TRBJ1-5, with D perhaps matching TRBD1 (6 bases). This CDR3 is built from 15 residues. The V gene's germline CDR1 is DFQATT and CDR2 SNEGSKA (reference sequence). The germline V and J ends were trimmed by 5 bases and 5 bases, with 19 bases remaining between them. DNA of the CDR3: TGCAGTGCTGATGGGGACACGGGGCGGCATCAGCCCCAGCATTTT. It codes for CSADGDTGRHQPQHF.

This clonotype appeared many times. CDR3 coding DNA: TGTGCCAGCAGACGACAGACAGGGTGGCGAGAGACCCAGTACTTC. This encodes CASRRQTGWRETQYF. This sequence joins TRBV6-2 or TRBV6-3 and TRBJ2-5; 7 nucleotides align to TRBD1. Germline-derived CDR1 and CDR2 are MNHEY and SVGEGT. CDR3 length: 15 amino acids. The V and J ends lost 6 bases and 4 bases, in that order; junction bases with no gene match: 11.

Written as DNA, the CDR3 is TGTGCCAGCAGTCCCCAGTCAGGGGCCGTGAACGAGCAGTACTTC. This encodes CASSPQSGAVNEQYF. The chain is built from TRBV28 and TRBJ2-7; tentative D call: TRBD1 (6 bases). The germline V gene has CDR1 MDHEN and CDR2 SYDVKM. This CDR3 spans 15 amino acids. The ends were cut back, 5 bases at V and 5 bases at J, with 19 bases in the middle. The complete variable domain, with remaining parts taken from reference TRBV28 and TRBJ2-7, reads DVKVTQSSRYLVKRTGEKVFLECVQDMDHENMFWYRQDPGLGLRLIYFSYDVKMKEKGDIPEGYSVSREKKERFSLILESASTNQTSMYLCASSPQSGAVNEQYFGPGTRLTVT.

The chain couples TRBV4-1 to TRBJ2-1; D possibly matches TRBD1 or TRBD2 (5 bases each). Between the trimmed V and J ends, which lost 0 bases and 5 bases, there was a span of 17 bases. The CDR3 totals 17 residues. The V gene's germline CDR1 is MGHRA and CDR2 YSYEKL. This chain's CDR3 is CASSQDGSGTRNNEQFF. CDR3 DNA sequence: TGCGCCAGCAGCCAAGATGGATCGGGGACCCGAAACAATGAGCAGTTCTTC.

The CDR3 spells CASSPGRTIRDTQYF. For the CDR3, the DNA is TGTGCCAGCAGCCCAGGACGGACCATAAGAGATACGCAGTATTTT. The chain carries TRBV11-2 and TRBJ2-3, with D hard to call. CDR3 length: 15 residues. With 5 bases removed from V and 5 bases from J, the gap between germline ends came to 17 bases. Germline-derived CDR1 and CDR2 are SGHAT and FQNNGV.

This chain connects TRBV6-2 or TRBV6-3 to TRBJ2-7; D gene ambiguous. Trimming took off 4 bases at V and 8 bases at J, with 9 bases between the two ends. This CDR3 is 11 amino acids long. The germline gives CDR1 MNHEY, CDR2 SVGEGT. This CDR3 reads CASSFTGQQYF. For the CDR3, the DNA is TGTGCCAGCAGTTTTACCGGACAGCAGTACTTC.

The chain couples TRBV11-3 to TRBJ2-7; D is unclear. This CDR3 spans 12 amino acids. The germline V and J ends were trimmed by 5 bases and 6 bases, with 11 bases remaining between them. CDR1 is SGHNT, CDR2 YENEEA, per germline. Written as DNA, the CDR3 is TGTGCCAGCAGCCGGACGAACGGCGAGCAGTACTTC. Protein sequence: CASSRTNGEQYF. The full variable domain, rest sourced from reference TRBV11-3 and TRBJ2-7, is EAGVVQSPRYKIIEKKQPVAFWCNPISGHNTLYWYLQNLGQGPELLIRYENEEAVDDSQLPKDRFSAERLKGVDSTLKIQPAELGDSAVYLCASSRTNGEQYFGPGTRLTVT.

The chain is built from TRBV3-1 and TRBJ1-6; D unclear. Germline V gene lookup returns CDR1 LGHDT and CDR2 YNNKEL (reference sequence). The CDR3 is 16 amino acids. Between the trimmed V and J ends, which lost 0 bases and 9 bases, there was a span of 15 bases. The chain's CDR3 is CASSQDHTSRGSPLHF. CDR3 coding DNA: TGTGCCAGCAGCCAAGATCACACCTCAAGAGGTTCACCCCTCCACTTT. Looking up the rest from reference TRBV3-1 and TRBJ1-6 gives the full variable domain: DTAVSQTPKYLVTQMGNDKSIKCEQNLGHDTMYWYKQDSKKFLKIMFSYNNKELIINETVPNRFSPKSPDKAHLNLHINSLELGDSAVYFCASSQDHTSRGSPLHFGNGTRLTVT.

This clonotype was picked up many times. V is TRBV6-5 and J is TRBJ2-1; 8 bases match TRBD1. Germline CDR1 is MNHEY and CDR2 is SVGAGI. With 2 bases clipped from V and 0 bases from J, the junction kept 6 bases outside the gene matches. The CDR3 extends over 17 amino acids. Here the CDR3 reads CASSYLAGGRSYNEQFF. Written as DNA, the CDR3 is TGTGCCAGCAGTTACCTGGCAGGGGGCCGCTCCTACAATGAGCAGTTCTTC.

The chain uses TRBV5-1 and TRBJ1-6; 7 bases match TRBD1. The CDR3 is 14 residues long. The trim removed 4 bases at V and 6 bases at J, leaving 4 bases unmatched. The germline CDR1 and CDR2 sequences are SGHRS and YFSETQ. The CDR3, as DNA: TGCGCCAGCAGCCGTGGACAGGCTAATTCACCCCTCCACTTT. It yields the protein CASSRGQANSPLHF.

J is TRBJ2-1 and V is TRBV20-1; tentative D call: TRBD2 (6 bases). Trimming took off 6 bases at V and 8 bases at J, with 23 bases between the two ends. CDR1 DFQATT and CDR2 SNEGSKA come from the germline V gene (reference sequence). This CDR3 is built from 15 residues. CDR3 in amino acids: CSALVTTGVRYEQFF. The CDR3 DNA reads as TGCAGTGCCTTGGTTACGACGGGAGTTAGATATGAGCAGTTCTTC.

The V and J genes are TRBV20-1 and TRBJ2-1; 7 bases align to TRBD2. Germline V lookup: CDR1 DFQATT, CDR2 SNEGSKA (reference sequence). This CDR3 region has 15 residues. The V and J ends lost 2 bases and 4 bases, in that order; junction bases with no gene match: 8. The CDR3 DNA is TGCAGTGCTAGACGCGGGAGTGGGGGGTACAATGAGCAGTTCTTC. Encoded protein: CSARRGSGGYNEQFF.

The table lists this clonotype with a few counts. The genes are TRBV7-9 and TRBJ2-1; 9 nucleotides match TRBD2. The CDR3 extends over 14 amino acids. In germline, CDR1 is SEHNR, CDR2 FQNEAQ (reference sequence). V lost 5 bases to trimming and J lost 5 bases; unmatched junction nucleotides: 4. CDR3 loop: CASSLTSGNNEQFF. In DNA form, the CDR3 reads TGTGCCAGCAGCCTGACTAGCGGCAACAATGAGCAGTTCTTC.

This clonotype was detected a few times. The gene calls are TRBV21-1 and TRBJ2-7; the D call of TRBD2 is as the table states it, not checked on the DNA. TRBV21-1 is noted as a pseudogene. The length of the CDR3 is 17 residues. In nucleotides, the CDR3 is TGTGCCAGCACCAAGGGGAGCGGACTAGCGGGACCCTACGAGCAGTACTTC. Translation: CASTKGSGLAGPYEQYF.

This clonotype was observed a few times. The chain links TRBV12-3 or TRBV12-4 to TRBJ2-6, with 7 bases aligning to TRBD2. The V and J ends lost 6 bases and 4 bases, in that order; junction bases with no gene match: 3. The CDR3 is 14 residues long. The CDR3 nucleotides read TGTGCCAGCAGGGGGGGGTTCGGGGCCAACGTCCTGACTTTC. Its protein is CASRGGFGANVLTF.

The chain is built from TRBV12-3 or TRBV12-4 and TRBJ2-2; 13 bases match TRBD2. The V gene end was trimmed by 6 bases and the J gene end by 5 bases; junction bases not matched to a gene: 9. This CDR3 is 17 amino acids long. The CDR3 DNA is TGTGCCAGCAGCGCACGACTAGCGGGGGGCCGAACCGGGGAGCTGTTTTTT. This sequence encodes CASSARLAGGRTGELFF.